The 2 T cell receptor beta chains given below trace back to one sample, sequenced in a study of blood T cells in healthy people across ages. Primers used in a second PCR of roughly 6 to 12 cycles were a sample-barcoded 5' primer and a J-beta primer mix. TCRdb itself ran the 5' RACE reads through MiXCR, one entry per CDR3 protein. The table shows around 1,700,000 distinct CDR3 sequences, with 25% to 30% occurring only once. The sequenced sample was blood. The receptors originated from a woman aged 25 to 45 in good health.

The chain recombines TRBV10-1 with TRBJ2-7; D is tentatively TRBD1 or TRBD2 (5 bases each). V dropped 6 bases and J dropped 5 bases, with 17 bases sitting between them. Germline-derived CDR1 and CDR2 are WNHNN and SYGVQD (reference sequence). There are 14 residues in the CDR3. The CDR3 loop reads CASREAIPGHEQYF. The DNA for the CDR3 is TGCGCCAGCAGGGAAGCGATTCCGGGGCACGAGCAGTACTTC.

A note on this clonotype: One end of the junction is discordant with germline, which a read error may explain. This rearrangement joins TRBV7-2 to TRBJ1-1; 9 bases map to TRBD1. Germline loops: CDR1 SGHTA, CDR2 FQGNSA. The CDR3 is 13 residues long. CDR3 bases: TGTGCCAGCAACGACAGGGGGAACTCTGAAGCTTTCTTT. This translates into CASNDRGNSEAFF.